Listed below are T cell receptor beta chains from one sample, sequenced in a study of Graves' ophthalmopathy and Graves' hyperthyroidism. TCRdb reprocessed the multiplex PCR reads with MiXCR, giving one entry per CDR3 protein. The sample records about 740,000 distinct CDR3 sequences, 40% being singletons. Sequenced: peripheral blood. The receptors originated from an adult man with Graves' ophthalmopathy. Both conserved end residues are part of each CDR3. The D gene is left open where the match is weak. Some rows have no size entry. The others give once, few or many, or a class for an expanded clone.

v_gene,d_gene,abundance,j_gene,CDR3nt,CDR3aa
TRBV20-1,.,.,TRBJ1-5,TGCAGTGCTGCCGATGCGGTTCAGCCCCAGCATTTT,CSAADAVQPQHF
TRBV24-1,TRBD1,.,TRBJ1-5,TGTGCCAGCAGTTATTGGACAGGGGGCCGCAATCAGCCCCAGCATTTT,CASSYWTGGRNQPQHF
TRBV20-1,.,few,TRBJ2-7,TGCAGTGCCCTTCAGCCTCCGGGGTACTTC,CSALQPPGYF
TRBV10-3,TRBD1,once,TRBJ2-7,TGTGCCAGCAGTTTTACCCCGGGACAGGGGGCCAACGAGCAGTACTTC,CASSFTPGQGANEQYF
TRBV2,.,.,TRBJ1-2,TGTGCCAGCAGCTTCGTTGAGGACAACTATGGCTACACCTTC,CASSFVEDNYGYTF
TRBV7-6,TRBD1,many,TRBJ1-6,TGTGCCAGCAGCTTATCTACAGGGGGCAGTTCACCCCTCCACTTT,CASSLSTGGSSPLHF
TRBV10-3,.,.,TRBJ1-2,TGTGCCAGCAGAGCCTCAGGTCTGGGTAACTATGGCTACACCTTC,CASRASGLGNYGYTF
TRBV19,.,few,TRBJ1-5,TGTGCCAGTAGTATCTGGCCCGGGGGGGGCAATCAGCCCCAGCATTTT,CASSIWPGGGNQPQHF
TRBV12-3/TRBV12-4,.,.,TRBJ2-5,TGTGCCAGCAGTTTTCAGGTAGACGGAAAAGAGACCCAGTACTTC,CASSFQVDGKETQYF
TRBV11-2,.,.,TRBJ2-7,TGTGCCAGCGCCCAGCTCTTCGTTAGTTTCGAGCAGTACTTC,CASAQLFVSFEQYF
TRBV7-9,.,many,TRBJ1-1,TGTGCCAGCAGCTTCCGACAGGACACTGAAGCTTTCTTT,CASSFRQDTEAFF
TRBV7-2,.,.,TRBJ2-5,TGTGCCAGCAGCTCGTATATGGGCGGGACCCAAGAGGCCCAGTACTTC,CASSSYMGGTQEAQYF
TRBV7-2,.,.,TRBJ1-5,TGTGCCAGCAGTTTCGGAAAGGGCAATCAGCCCCAGCATTTT,CASSFGKGNQPQHF
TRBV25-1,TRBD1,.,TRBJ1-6,TGTGCCAGCAGCCAGGGACAGGGCTTTAATTCACCCCTCCACTTT,CASSQGQGFNSPLHF
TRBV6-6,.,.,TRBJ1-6,TGTGCCAGCAGTTACGGACATTCTTCACCCCTCCACTTT,CASSYGHSSPLHF
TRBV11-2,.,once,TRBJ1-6,TGTGCCAGCTTGGCCCAGAATTCACCCCTCCACTTT,CASLAQNSPLHF
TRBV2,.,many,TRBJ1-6,TGTGCCAGCAGTGATTCGAGGGCTGCTTCTCCACCCCTCCACTTT,CASSDSRAASPPLHF
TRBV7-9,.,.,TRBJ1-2,TGTGCCAGCAGCCGGATCGACAGATATGGCTACACCTTC,CASSRIDRYGYTF
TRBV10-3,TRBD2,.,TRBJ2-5,TGTGCCAGCAGTTACGGGACTAGCGGTGGGCTCACCTCAGAGACCCAGTACTTC,CASSYGTSGGLTSETQYF
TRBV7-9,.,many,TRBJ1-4,TGTGCCAGCAGCCAGGGTGCTACTAATGAAAAACTGTTTTTT,CASSQGATNEKLFF
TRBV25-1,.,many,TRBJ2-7,TGTGCCAGCAGTGAATTTTACGGAAGCTCCTACGAGCAGTACTTC,CASSEFYGSSYEQYF
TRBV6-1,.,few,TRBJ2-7,TGTGCCAGCAGGCAGGGAGTCGGAATCTACGAGCAGTACTTC,CASRQGVGIYEQYF
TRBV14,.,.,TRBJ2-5,TGTGCCAGCAGCCAAGTAAGGGGGGGGTCTCTGGAGACCCAGTACTTC,CASSQVRGGSLETQYF
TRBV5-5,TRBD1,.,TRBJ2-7,TGTGCCAGCAGCCCGGGACAGGGCAGTCCCTACGAGCAGTACTTC,CASSPGQGSPYEQYF
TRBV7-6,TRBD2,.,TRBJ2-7,TGTGCCAGCAGCTCGCTAGCGGGAGAGTCCTACGAGCAGTACTTC,CASSSLAGESYEQYF
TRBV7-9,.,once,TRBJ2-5,TGTGCCAGCAGCCAAGAATACCAAGAGACCCAGTACTTC,CASSQEYQETQYF
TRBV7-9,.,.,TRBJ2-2,TGTGCCAGCAGCTTGACGGGACAGAACACCGGGGAGCTGTTTTTT,CASSLTGQNTGELFF
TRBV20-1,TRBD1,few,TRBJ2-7,TGCAGTGCCATCGCCATCCGACAGGGTCCCCTCTCCTACGAGCAGTACTTC,CSAIAIRQGPLSYEQYF
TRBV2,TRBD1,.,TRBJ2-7,TGTGCCAGCCTATACGGGACAGGGGGCTCCTACGAGCAGTACTTC,CASLYGTGGSYEQYF
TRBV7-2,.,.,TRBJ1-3,TGTGCCAGCAGTTGGGATCTCTCTGGAAACACCATATATTTT,CASSWDLSGNTIYF
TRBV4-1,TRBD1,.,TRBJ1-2,TGCGCCAGCAGCCAGGGGACAGGGGCCTATGGCTACACCTTC,CASSQGTGAYGYTF
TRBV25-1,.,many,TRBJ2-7,TGTGCCAGCAGTGAAGGGATGGACCAGTACTTC,CASSEGMDQYF
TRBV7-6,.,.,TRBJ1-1,TGTGCCAGCAGCCCATCCTCGGGGCTGATGAGCACTGAAGCTTTCTTT,CASSPSSGLMSTEAFF
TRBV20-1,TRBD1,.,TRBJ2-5,TGCAGTCTACAAAACACAGGGGGCGGGGAGACCCAGTACTTC,CSLQNTGGGETQYF
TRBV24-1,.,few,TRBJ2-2,TGTGCCACCAGTGACAGGGAAGTCGGGGAGCTGTTTTTT,CATSDREVGELFF
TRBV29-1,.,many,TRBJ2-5,TGCAGCGTTGAAATCCCTAGTGGGCAGGTGGAAGAGACCCAGTACTTC,CSVEIPSGQVEETQYF
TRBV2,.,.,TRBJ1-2,TGTGCCAGCAGCCCAGGGGCGGGAGGGGGATACACCTTC,CASSPGAGGGYTF
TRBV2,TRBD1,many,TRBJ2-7,TGTGCCAGCAGTGAATTCGGGACAGGTGCGTCCTACGAGCAGTACTTC,CASSEFGTGASYEQYF
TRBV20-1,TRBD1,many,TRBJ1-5,TGCAGTGCGACGGGACAGGGCCTTACTCAGCCCCAGCATTTT,CSATGQGLTQPQHF
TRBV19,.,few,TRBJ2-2,TGTGCCAGTAGTGGCCAGGGGATTGCGACCGGGGAGCTGTTTTTT,CASSGQGIATGELFF
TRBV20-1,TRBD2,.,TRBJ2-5,TGCAGTGCTAGAGCTGGAGGGGAGGGAGAGACCCAGTACTTC,CSARAGGEGETQYF
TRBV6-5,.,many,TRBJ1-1,TGTGCCACTGGAGTTTCGTACACTGAAGCTTTCTTT,CATGVSYTEAFF
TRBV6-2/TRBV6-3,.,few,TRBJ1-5,TGTGCCAGCCTTAAGGATGGGGGCAATCAGCCCCAGCATTTT,CASLKDGGNQPQHF
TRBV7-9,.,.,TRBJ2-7,TGTGCCAGCAGCTCGACTACAGGAACCTACGAGCAGTACTTC,CASSSTTGTYEQYF
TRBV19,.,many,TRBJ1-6,TGTGCCAGTCGGCGACAGGTCTATAATTCACCCCTCCACTTT,CASRRQVYNSPLHF
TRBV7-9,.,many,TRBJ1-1,TGTGCCAGCAGCTTACCGTCACAGAACACTGAAGCTTTCTTT,CASSLPSQNTEAFF
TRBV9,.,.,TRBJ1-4,TGTGCCAGCAGCGTAGGAGGGGGACCACAGGAAAAACTGTTTTTT,CASSVGGGPQEKLFF
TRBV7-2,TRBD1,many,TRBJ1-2,TGCGCCAGCAGCCGAGGGGACAGGGGGCATGGCTACACCTTC,CASSRGDRGHGYTF
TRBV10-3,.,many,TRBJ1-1,TGTGCCATCAGCGATCCTAAACAGGGATACTGGGGCATGAACACTGAAGCTTTCTTT,CAISDPKQGYWGMNTEAFF
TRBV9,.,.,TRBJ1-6,TGTGCCAGCAGCAGAGGGGGGAACCCCAATAATTCACCCCTCCACTTT,CASSRGGNPNNSPLHF
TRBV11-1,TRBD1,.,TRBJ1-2,TGTGCCAGCAGCACCCGGACAGGGGGGACGAATGGCTACACCTTC,CASSTRTGGTNGYTF
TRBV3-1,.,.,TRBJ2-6,TGTGCCAGCAGCCAGCGACACCTCTCTGGGGCCAACGTCCTGACTTTC,CASSQRHLSGANVLTF
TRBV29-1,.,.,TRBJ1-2,TGCAGCGTTGACGGTTCGGGATCCTATGGCTACACCTTC,CSVDGSGSYGYTF
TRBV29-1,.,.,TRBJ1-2,TGCAGCGCCGGTGGGGGGACGCGAGGCTACACCTTC,CSAGGGTRGYTF
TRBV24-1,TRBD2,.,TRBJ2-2,TGTGCCACCTCGGCTAGCGGGGACTTCGGGGAGCTGCTTTTT,CATSASGDFGELLF